The clone carrying this T cell receptor beta chain was recorded a few times. Its antigen is unknown. Germline values: CDR1 DFQATT, CDR2 SNEGSKA (reference sequence). V dropped 3 bases and J dropped 2; count of bases not matched to a gene: 6. The CDR3 is 17 residues long. TCR alpha and beta CDR3 regions were amplified from RNA using iRepertoire nested multiplex PCR. Tissue mRNA or PBMC total RNA, roughly 85-450 ng, went into one-step reverse transcription and amplification. One entry per CDR3 protein, called by TCRdb with MiXCR from the multiplex PCR reads. The data hold 100,000 to 150,000 distinct CDR3 sequences, with more than 20% observed a single time. The data originate from a study of glioma-infiltrating T cells. Findings and limits, study-wide: Above-expected tissue-blood divergence occurred in all gliomas, most in low-grade ones. CDR3 overlap between tissue and blood was very small.

The TCR originated in a human donor with low-grade glioma or glioblastoma, undergoing nonglioma brain surgery, or in good health (not recorded which). Sequenced: glioma tissue, nonneoplastic brain tissue, or PBMCs (not recorded which). The rearrangement links TRBV20-1 to TRBJ2-1; 14 bases are a match to TRBD2. The CDR3 nucleotides read TGCAGTGCTAGTAGATGGACTAGCGGGGGGCCCTACAATGAGCAGTTCTTC. Protein product: CSASRWTSGGPYNEQFF.